Given below is one T cell receptor (beta chain) in context. The junction and the germline gene differ at one end; a read error may be behind it. TCR beta VDJ and CDR3 profiles were obtained from a genomic DNA template. MiXCR, run by TCRdb on the reads, gives a single entry per CDR3 protein. Of around 400,000 distinct CDR3 sequences listed, under 80% are singletons. This sample is part of a study of CD8+CD57+ T cells in acquired aplastic anemia. The sequenced sample was sorted CD4+, CD8+, or CD8+CD57+ T cells (not recorded which) from PBMCs. The receptor was derived from a human donor in good health, serving as a control.

This chain's CDR3 is CASSTAPTNTEALF. The CDR3 bases are TGTGCCAGCAGCACCGCGCCTACGAACACCGAAGCTCTATTT. This chain joins TRBV7-3 and TRBJ1-1, with unresolved D. The CDR3 sequence is 14 residues long. Germline assignment: CDR1 SGHTA and CDR2 FQGTGA.